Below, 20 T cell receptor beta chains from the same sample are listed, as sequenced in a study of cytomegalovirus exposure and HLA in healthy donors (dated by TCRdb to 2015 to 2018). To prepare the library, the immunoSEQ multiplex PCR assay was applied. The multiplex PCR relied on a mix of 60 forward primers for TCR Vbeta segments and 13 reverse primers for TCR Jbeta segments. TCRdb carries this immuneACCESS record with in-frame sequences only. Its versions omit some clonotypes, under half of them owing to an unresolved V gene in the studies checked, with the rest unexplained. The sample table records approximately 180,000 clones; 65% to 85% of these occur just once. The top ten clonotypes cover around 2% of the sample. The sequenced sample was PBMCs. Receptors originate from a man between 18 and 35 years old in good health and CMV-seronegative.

This chain's CDR3 is CASSQVAGLAGVSYEQFF. In DNA form, the CDR3 reads TGTGCCAGCAGCCAAGTGGCGGGACTAGCGGGAGTATCATATGAGCAGTTCTTC. The rearrangement joins TRBV4-2 to TRBJ2-1; 14 bases are a match to TRBD2. The CDR3 extends over 18 amino acids. CDR1 is LGHNA, CDR2 YNFKEQ, per germline. J gave up 8 bases and V 1 base, and 10 bases lay outside the gene matches.

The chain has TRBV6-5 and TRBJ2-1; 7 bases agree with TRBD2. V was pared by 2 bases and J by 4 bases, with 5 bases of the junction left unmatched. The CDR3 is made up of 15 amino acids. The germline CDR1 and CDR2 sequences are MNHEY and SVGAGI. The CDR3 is CASSYHQRGYNEQFF. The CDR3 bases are TGTGCCAGCAGTTACCACCAGCGGGGTTACAATGAGCAGTTCTTC.

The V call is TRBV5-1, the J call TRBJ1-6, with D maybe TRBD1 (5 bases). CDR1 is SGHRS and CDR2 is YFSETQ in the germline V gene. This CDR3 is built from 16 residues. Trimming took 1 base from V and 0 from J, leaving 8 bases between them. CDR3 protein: CASSLRGSSYNSPLHF. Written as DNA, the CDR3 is TGCGCCAGCAGCTTGCGGGGGAGCTCCTATAATTCACCCCTCCACTTT. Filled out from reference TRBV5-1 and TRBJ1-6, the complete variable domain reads KAGVTQTPRYLIKTRGQQVTLSCSPISGHRSVSWYQQTPGQGLQFLFEYFSETQRNKGNFPGRFSGRQFSNSRSEMNVSTLELGDSALYLCASSLRGSSYNSPLHFGNGTRLTVT.

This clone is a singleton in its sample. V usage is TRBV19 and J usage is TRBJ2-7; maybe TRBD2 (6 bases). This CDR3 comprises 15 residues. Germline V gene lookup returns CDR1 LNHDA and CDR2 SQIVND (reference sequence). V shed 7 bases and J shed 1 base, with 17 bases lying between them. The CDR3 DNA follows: TGTGCCAGTACCCCGGGGGTCGCCCCTTCCTACGAGCAGTACTTC. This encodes CASTPGVAPSYEQYF.

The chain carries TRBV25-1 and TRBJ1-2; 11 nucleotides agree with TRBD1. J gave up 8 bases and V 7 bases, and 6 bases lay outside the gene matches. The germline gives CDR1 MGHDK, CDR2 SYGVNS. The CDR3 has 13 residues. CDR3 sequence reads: CASNFGQGAGYTF. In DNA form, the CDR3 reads TGTGCCAGCAATTTCGGACAGGGGGCGGGCTACACCTTC.

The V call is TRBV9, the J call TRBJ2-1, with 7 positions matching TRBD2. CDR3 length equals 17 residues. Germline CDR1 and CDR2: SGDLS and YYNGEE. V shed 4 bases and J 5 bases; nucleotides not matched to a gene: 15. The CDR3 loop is CASSPDSRPREDNEQFF. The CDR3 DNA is TGTGCCAGCAGCCCCGACTCACGGCCTCGGGAGGACAATGAGCAGTTCTTC. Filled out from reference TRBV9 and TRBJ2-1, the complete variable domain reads DSGVTQTPKHLITATGQRVTLRCSPRSGDLSVYWYQQSLDQGLQFLIQYYNGEERAKGNILERFSAQQFPDLHSELNLSSLELGDSALYFCASSPDSRPREDNEQFFGPGTRLTVL.

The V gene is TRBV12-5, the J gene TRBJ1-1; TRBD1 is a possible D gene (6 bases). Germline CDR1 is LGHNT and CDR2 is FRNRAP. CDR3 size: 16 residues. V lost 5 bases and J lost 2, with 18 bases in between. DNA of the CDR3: TGTGCTAGTGGTACCACCCCCGGGACACCTAACACTGAAGCTTTCTTT. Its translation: CASGTTPGTPNTEAFF.

The CDR3 protein is CAWSVSGREQYF. Here the CDR3 DNA reads TGTGCCTGGAGTGTATCTGGGCGCGAGCAGTACTTC. V is TRBV30 and J is TRBJ2-7; D is unresolved. Per the germline V gene, CDR1 is GTSNPN and CDR2 is SVGIG (reference sequence). V was cut by 0 bases and J by 6 bases, with 9 bases left in between. The CDR3 extends over 12 amino acids.

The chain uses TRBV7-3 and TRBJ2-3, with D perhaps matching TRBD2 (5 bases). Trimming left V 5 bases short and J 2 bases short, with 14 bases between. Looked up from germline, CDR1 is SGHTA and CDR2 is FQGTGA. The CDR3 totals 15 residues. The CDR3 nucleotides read TGTGCCAGCAGCAACGGACTGAGCTTCACAGATACGCAGTATTTT. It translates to CASSNGLSFTDTQYF.

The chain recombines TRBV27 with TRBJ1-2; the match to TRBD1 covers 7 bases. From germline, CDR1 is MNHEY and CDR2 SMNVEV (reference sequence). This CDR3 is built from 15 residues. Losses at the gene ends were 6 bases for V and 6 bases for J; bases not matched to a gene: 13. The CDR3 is CASRSGQGDWHGYTF. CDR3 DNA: TGTGCCAGCAGATCGGGGCAGGGGGATTGGCATGGCTACACCTTC.

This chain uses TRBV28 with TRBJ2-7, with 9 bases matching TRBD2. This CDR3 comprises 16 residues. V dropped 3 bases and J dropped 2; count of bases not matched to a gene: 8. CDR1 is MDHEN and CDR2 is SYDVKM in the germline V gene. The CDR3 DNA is TGTGCCAGCAGTTTCGTCCTAGCGGGATCTACCTACGAGCAGTACTTC. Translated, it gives CASSFVLAGSTYEQYF.

The CDR3 protein is CASRPGQGNTGELFF. The CDR3 nucleotides are TGCGCCAGCAGACCAGGACAGGGGAACACCGGGGAGCTGTTTTTT. This sequence joins TRBV5-1 and TRBJ2-2; the match to TRBD1 covers 8 bases. This CDR3 spans 15 amino acids. Germline trimming cut 5 bases from V and 1 base from J; bases unmatched to any gene: 4. Germline CDR1 is SGHRS and CDR2 is YFSETQ.

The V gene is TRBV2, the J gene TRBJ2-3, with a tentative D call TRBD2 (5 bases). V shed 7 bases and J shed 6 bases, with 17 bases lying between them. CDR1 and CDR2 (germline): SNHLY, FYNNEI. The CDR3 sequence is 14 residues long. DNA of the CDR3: TGTGCCAGCAACGATGACGGGAAAGGTGATACGCAGTATTTT. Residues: CASNDDGKGDTQYF. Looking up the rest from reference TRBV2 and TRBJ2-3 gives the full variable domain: EPEVTQTPSHQVTQMGQEVILRCVPISNHLYFYWYRQILGQKVEFLVSFYNNEISEKSEIFDDQFSVERPDGSNFTLKIRSTKLEDSAMYFCASNDDGKGDTQYFGPGTRLTVL.

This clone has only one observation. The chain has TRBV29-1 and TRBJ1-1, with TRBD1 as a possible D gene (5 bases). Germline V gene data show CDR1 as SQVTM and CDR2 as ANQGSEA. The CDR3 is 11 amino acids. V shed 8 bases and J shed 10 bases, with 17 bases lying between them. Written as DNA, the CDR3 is TGCAGCTCCGATTCGGGGGAAAGAGCTTTCTTT. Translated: CSSDSGERAFF.

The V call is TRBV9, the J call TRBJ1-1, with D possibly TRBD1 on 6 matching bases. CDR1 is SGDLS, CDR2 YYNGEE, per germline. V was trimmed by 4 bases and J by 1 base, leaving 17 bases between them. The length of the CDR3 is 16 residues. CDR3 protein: CASSKDSQGPNTEAFF. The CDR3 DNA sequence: TGTGCCAGCAGCAAGGACAGCCAGGGCCCGAACACTGAAGCTTTCTTT.

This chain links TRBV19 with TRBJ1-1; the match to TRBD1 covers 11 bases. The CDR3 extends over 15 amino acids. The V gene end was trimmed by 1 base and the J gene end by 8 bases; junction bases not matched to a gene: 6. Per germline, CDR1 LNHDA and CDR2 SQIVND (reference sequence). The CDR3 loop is CASSIADRGPLEAFF. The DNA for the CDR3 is TGTGCCAGTAGTATAGCGGACAGGGGGCCGCTCGAAGCTTTCTTT.

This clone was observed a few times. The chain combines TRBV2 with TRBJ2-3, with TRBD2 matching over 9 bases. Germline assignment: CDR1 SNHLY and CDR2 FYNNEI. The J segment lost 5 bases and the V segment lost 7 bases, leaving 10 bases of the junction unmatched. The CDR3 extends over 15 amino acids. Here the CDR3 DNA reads TGTGCCAGCATCCCAGAGCGGGGGGCGGTAGATACGCAGTATTTT. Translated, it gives CASIPERGAVDTQYF.

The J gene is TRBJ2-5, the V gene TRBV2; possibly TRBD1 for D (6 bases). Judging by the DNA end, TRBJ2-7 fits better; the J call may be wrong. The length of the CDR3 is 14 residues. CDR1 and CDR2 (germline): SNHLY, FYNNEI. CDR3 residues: CASNQQGVAYEQYF. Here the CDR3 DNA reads TGTGCCAGCAATCAACAGGGAGTGGCCTACGAGCAGTACTTC.

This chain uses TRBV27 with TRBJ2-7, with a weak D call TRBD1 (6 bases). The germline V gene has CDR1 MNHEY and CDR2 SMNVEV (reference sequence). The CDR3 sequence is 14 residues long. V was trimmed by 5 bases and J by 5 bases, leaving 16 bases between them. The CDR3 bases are TGTGCCAGCAGTAAGGGGACCAGGGGAAACGAGCAGTACTTC. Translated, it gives CASSKGTRGNEQYF.

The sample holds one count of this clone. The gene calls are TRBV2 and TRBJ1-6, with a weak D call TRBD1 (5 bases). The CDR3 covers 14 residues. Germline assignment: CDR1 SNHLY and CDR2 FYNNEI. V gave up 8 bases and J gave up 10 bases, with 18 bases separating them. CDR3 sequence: CASVLGQGSSPLHF. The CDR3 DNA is TGTGCCAGCGTCCTCGGACAAGGTAGCTCACCCCTCCACTTT.